This T cell receptor beta chain was obtained from a study of control samples from healthy donors and cancer patients. V lost 3 bases and J 3 bases, leaving 5 bases between the germline ends. Per germline, CDR1 MNHEY and CDR2 SMNVEV (reference sequence). The CDR3 extends over 13 amino acids. The data were produced by immunoSEQ multiplex PCR, yet TCRdb's version contains in-frame clones alone and is incomplete. The sample consists of about 120,000 clones, approximately 84% of them appearing once. The receptor was isolated from a young man in good health. The sequenced sample was blood. The chain couples TRBV27 to TRBJ2-2; D is ambiguous. The CDR3 reads CASSLSYTGELFF. CDR3 DNA sequence: TGTGCCAGCAGTTTGTCCTACACCGGGGAGCTGTTTTTT.